The 27 T cell receptor beta chains below all came from one sample that was sequenced in a study of post-analysis software for immune sequencing data. Their specific antigens are unknown. Included in the TCR beta cDNA libraries were unique molecular identifiers. In TCRdb, the PCR reads were re-called with MiXCR into one record per CDR3 protein. The table has over 700,000 distinct CDR3 sequences, roughly 27% seen once. General study points: The five TRBV segments detected at higher frequency in patients than in controls included TRBV5-6, TRBV5-1 and TRBV20-1.

Source material: blood. The receptors derive from a girl aged 5-17 years with multiple sclerosis.

This clonotype has a handful of counts. The J gene is TRBJ1-6, the V gene TRBV29-1; 9 bases map to TRBD1. Germline values: CDR1 SQVTM, CDR2 ANQGSEA. The length of the CDR3 is 12 residues. The V segment lost 4 bases and the J segment 11 bases; nucleotides outside the gene matches: 3. The CDR3 here is CSVGTGEAPLHF. As DNA, the CDR3 is TGCAGCGTTGGGACAGGGGAGGCACCCCTCCACTTT.

This rearrangement joins TRBV2 to TRBJ2-7, with 14 nucleotides matching TRBD2. Germline assignment: CDR1 SNHLY and CDR2 FYNNEI. The trim removed 6 bases at V and 3 bases at J, leaving 1 base unmatched. CDR3 length equals 14 residues. The DNA of the CDR3 is TGTGCCAGCAGGGGACTAGCGGGGGACTACGAGCAGTACTTC. Amino acid sequence: CASRGLAGDYEQYF.

There are a few counts of this clonotype. The chain has TRBV11-2 and TRBJ2-1; 12 nucleotides match TRBD2. Germline CDR1 reads SGHAT; CDR2 reads FQNNGV. V lost 1 base and J lost 5; bases outside the gene matches: 15. CDR3 size: 20 residues. Written as DNA, the CDR3 is TGTGCCAGCAGCTTAGTCGGGCTAGCGGGAGGGCCGAGGGCAAACAATGAGCAGTTCTTC. Amino acids: CASSLVGLAGGPRANNEQFF.

The table lists this clonotype with many counts. This CDR3 reads CASSLGTEETQYF. CDR3 in DNA: TGTGCCAGCAGCCTTGGGACAGAAGAGACCCAGTACTTC. This chain joins TRBV28 and TRBJ2-5; 7 nucleotides match TRBD1. The CDR3 has 13 residues. Germline CDR1 reads MDHEN; CDR2 reads SYDVKM. V trimming: 6 bases; J trimming: 3 bases; junction bases outside the gene matches: 4.

Only a few counts were recorded for this clonotype. The rearrangement joins TRBV6-2 or TRBV6-3 to TRBJ2-7, with unresolved D. The germline V and J ends were trimmed by 6 bases and 6 bases, with 9 bases remaining between them. The CDR3 runs to 11 residues. Germline V gives CDR1 MNHEY, CDR2 SVGEGT. CDR3 sequence reads: CASSWPSEQYF. The DNA of the CDR3 is TGTGCCAGCAGCTGGCCCAGCGAGCAGTACTTC.

Ten or more counts support this clonotype. This chain joins TRBV29-1 and TRBJ2-3, with D unresolved. CDR1 and CDR2 (germline): SQVTM, ANQGSEA. The CDR3 runs 15 residues. Trimming pared 6 bases from V and 3 bases from J, leaving 19 bases between. The CDR3 spells CSVRWQASRTDTQYF. The CDR3 nucleotides read TGCAGCGTCCGGTGGCAGGCTTCACGGACAGATACGCAGTATTTT.

This clonotype was counted a few times. The rearrangement links TRBV2 to TRBJ2-1; D might be TRBD2 (5 bases). Trimming removed 7 bases from V and 0 bases from J, with 13 bases in between. CDR3 size: 15 residues. Germline assignment: CDR1 SNHLY and CDR2 FYNNEI. The CDR3 loop is CASTPDYISYNEQFF. DNA for the CDR3: TGTGCCAGCACCCCCGACTACATCTCCTACAATGAGCAGTTCTTC.

This clonotype came up a few times. This sequence joins TRBV24-1 and TRBJ2-1, with 7 bases lining up with TRBD1. The CDR3 runs to 16 residues. Germline V gene data show CDR1 as KGHDR and CDR2 as SFDVKD. The V and J ends lost 4 bases and 9 bases, in that order; junction bases with no gene match: 14. The CDR3 DNA reads TGTGCCACCAGTGACCGAGTGACAGGGATGTTCGGTGAGCAGTTCTTC. This encodes CATSDRVTGMFGEQFF.

This sequence joins TRBV5-1 and TRBJ2-1, with 9 bases lining up with TRBD1. The V gene's germline CDR1 is SGHRS and CDR2 YFSETQ. This CDR3 region has 17 residues. J lost 9 bases, V lost 0 bases, and 13 bases had no gene match. DNA of the CDR3: TGCGCCAGCAGCTTGGTGGGTGTGGGACAGGGTAAGAGTGAGCAGTTCTTC. It codes for CASSLVGVGQGKSEQFF.

There are a few counts of this clonotype. This chain connects TRBV3-1 to TRBJ2-1; D not certain. The CDR3 is 14 amino acids. V was clipped by 2 bases and J by 2 bases, with 7 bases between them. Germline values: CDR1 LGHDT, CDR2 YNNKEL (reference sequence). The CDR3 sequence: CASSQHGPYNEQFF. The CDR3 DNA follows: TGTGCCAGCAGCCAACACGGGCCCTACAATGAGCAGTTCTTC.

The chain recombines TRBV20-1 with TRBJ2-1; TRBD1 agrees at 7 bases. The CDR3 is 14 residues long. The V segment lost 6 bases and the J segment 9 bases; nucleotides outside the gene matches: 14. The germline gives CDR1 DFQATT, CDR2 SNEGSKA (reference sequence). The CDR3 loop reads CSARPAGGRGEQFF. In DNA, the CDR3 is TGCAGTGCCCGTCCGGCAGGGGGTCGTGGTGAGCAGTTCTTC.

The table lists this clonotype with a few counts. The genes are TRBV7-2 and TRBJ2-4; no clear D. The closer fit of TRBJ2-7 to the DNA end suggests the J call may be wrong. The germline V gene has CDR1 SGHTA and CDR2 FQGNSA. The CDR3 covers 12 residues. CDR3 sequence: CASSSLRYEQYF. The CDR3 region has the DNA TGTGCCAGCAGCTCGCTGAGGTACGAGCAGTACTTC.

This rearrangement joins TRBV7-2 to TRBJ2-3; 8 nucleotides align to TRBD2. CDR1 is SGHTA, CDR2 FQGNSA, per germline. V shed 4 bases, J shed 3 bases, and the junction held 3 bases outside the gene matches. The CDR3 is made up of 14 amino acids. The CDR3 is CASSSQRGTDTQYF. In nucleotides, the CDR3 is TGTGCCAGCAGCTCCCAGCGGGGGACAGATACGCAGTATTTT. The complete variable domain, with remaining parts taken from reference TRBV7-2 and TRBJ2-3, reads GAGVSQSPSNKVTEKGKDVELRCDPISGHTALYWYRQSLGQGLEFLIYFQGNSAPDKSGLPSDRFSAERTGGSVSTLTIQRTQQEDSAVYLCASSSQRGTDTQYFGPGTRLTVL.

In its sample, this clonotype was seen a few times. J is TRBJ1-2 and V is TRBV5-1; D gene uncertain. The length of the CDR3 is 16 residues. CDR1 and CDR2 (germline): SGHRS, YFSETQ. V lost 0 bases and J lost 6, with 18 bases in between. The CDR3 protein is CASSLVWGEVSNGYTF. CDR3 bases: TGCGCCAGCAGCTTGGTCTGGGGAGAAGTGTCGAATGGCTACACCTTC.

This clonotype showed up just once. The J gene is TRBJ1-6, the V gene TRBV9; D is possibly TRBD1 (6 bases). This CDR3 is built from 15 residues. The V end lost 2 bases, the J end lost 1 base, and 7 bases lay between the germline ends. From germline, CDR1 is SGDLS and CDR2 YYNGEE. The CDR3 DNA sequence: TGTGCCAGCAGCGTCCAGGGGTCCTATAATTCACCCCTCCACTTT. It specifies CASSVQGSYNSPLHF.

The chain has TRBV28 and TRBJ2-4, with D perhaps being TRBD1 or TRBD2 (6 bases each). The end of the DNA fits TRBJ2-7 better, so the J call may be wrong. Germline assignment: CDR1 MDHEN and CDR2 SYDVKM. The CDR3 sequence is 14 residues long. CDR3 amino acids: CASSALGGGGEQYF. CDR3 in DNA: TGTGCCAGTAGTGCCCTGGGGGGCGGAGGCGAGCAGTACTTC.

V gene TRBV21-1 combines with J gene TRBJ2-1; the table's D call, TRBD1, has no DNA check behind it. TRBV21-1 is reported as a pseudogene. The CDR3 spans 15 residues. DNA of the CDR3: TGTGCCAGCACCTCCTTATTGGGGGGACAGGGGGAGCAGTTCTTC. The encoded protein is CASTSLLGGQGEQFF.

V gene TRBV9 combines with J gene TRBJ2-1; weak D call: TRBD2 (7 bases). The J call is in doubt because the DNA end fits TRBJ2-7 better. This CDR3 contains 15 residues. The germline V gene encodes CDR1 SGDLS and CDR2 YYNGEE. This chain's CDR3 is CASSPGGLSYNEQYF. In DNA form, the CDR3 reads TGTGCCAGCAGCCCGGGGGGCCTCTCCTACAATGAGCAGTACTTC.

V is TRBV5-5 and J is TRBJ2-7, with D perhaps given as TRBD1 or TRBD2 (6 bases each). This CDR3 is built from 16 residues. The ends were cut back, 3 bases at V and 0 bases at J, with 16 bases in the middle. Germline V gene data show CDR1 as SGHKS and CDR2 as YYEKEE (reference sequence). The CDR3 spells CASSWQRGVVSYEQYF. The CDR3 nucleotides are TGTGCCAGCAGCTGGCAGAGGGGGGTTGTCTCCTACGAGCAGTACTTC.

This clonotype has more than one count but fewer than ten. The chain links TRBV20-1 to TRBJ2-1; D is perhaps TRBD1 (6 bases). Germline CDR1 reads DFQATT; CDR2 reads SNEGSKA (reference sequence). The CDR3 has 13 amino acids. CDR3 DNA: TGCAGGCCTACAGGGTCCCTCGGCAATGAGCAGTTCTTC. Protein sequence: CRPTGSLGNEQFF.

This clonotype was counted between two and nine times. The rearrangement joins TRBV5-1 to TRBJ2-5; weak D call: TRBD2 (6 bases). Germline CDR1 SGHRS, CDR2 YFSETQ. CDR3 length: 15 amino acids. Trimming cost V 6 bases and J 1 base, with 16 bases left between them. CDR3: CASNLRRGSQETQYF. The CDR3 DNA reads TGCGCCAGCAACCTACGGAGGGGCTCCCAAGAGACCCAGTACTTC.

The J gene is TRBJ1-2, the V gene TRBV29-1; no reliable D call. Germline V gene data show CDR1 as SQVTM and CDR2 as ANQGSEA. Trimming removed 4 bases at V and 0 bases at J, with 18 bases between. The CDR3 covers 16 residues. CDR3 bases: TGCAGCGTTGTGGACGGGAACCTTCAAGCTAACTATGGCTACACCTTC. Translation: CSVVDGNLQANYGYTF.

This clonotype was observed a handful of times. The gene calls are TRBV5-1 and TRBJ2-7; possibly TRBD2 for D (6 bases). The V end was cut by 2 bases, the J end by 2 bases, with 11 bases between. The CDR3 contains 14 residues. Germline V gene sequence: CDR1 SGHRS, CDR2 YFSETQ. CDR3: CASSFGGSTYEQYF. DNA of the CDR3: TGCGCCAGCAGCTTCGGGGGATCTACCTACGAGCAGTACTTC.

There are a few counts of this clonotype. The gene calls are TRBV6-6 and TRBJ2-3; D not resolved. Trimming removed 5 bases from V and 4 bases from J, with 13 bases in between. The CDR3 contains 14 residues. Germline V gene sequence: CDR1 MNHNY, CDR2 SVGAGI (reference sequence). The CDR3 DNA sequence: TGTGCCAGCAGTCCCCGTGCGTGGGCAGATACGCAGTATTTT. This codes for CASSPRAWADTQYF.

V and J are TRBV6-5 and TRBJ1-2; D is ambiguous. V was trimmed by 8 bases and J by 0 bases, leaving 10 bases between them. This CDR3 is built from 13 residues. The germline gives CDR1 MNHEY, CDR2 SVGAGI. CDR3 bases: TGTGCCAGCGCCTCCGGGACTAACTATGGCTACACCTTC. Protein sequence: CASASGTNYGYTF.

Remarks on this clonotype: An end of the junction differs from the germline gene, which may be a read error. V usage is TRBV3-1 and J usage is TRBJ2-1, with D possibly being TRBD1 (6 bases). CDR3 size: 15 residues. Germline CDR1 and CDR2: LGHDT and YNNKEL (reference sequence). The CDR3 nucleotides are TGTGCCAGCAACCAAAACCCGGGACACTACAATGAGCAGTTCTTC. The encoded protein is CASNQNPGHYNEQFF.

The chain combines TRBV20-1 with TRBJ2-1; maybe TRBD2 (6 bases). Germline CDR1 DFQATT, CDR2 SNEGSKA (reference sequence). V lost 6 bases and J 10 bases, leaving 22 bases between the germline ends. The CDR3 sequence is 14 residues long. The CDR3 is CSAPGDRVLREQFF. The CDR3 DNA follows: TGCAGTGCCCCGGGGGACCGAGTCCTTCGGGAGCAGTTCTTC.